This is a list of T cell receptor beta chains from one sample in a study of cytomegalovirus exposure and HLA in healthy donors. Libraries were prepared by immunoSEQ multiplex PCR; TCRdb keeps only in-frame clonotypes and omits some of them. The data contain around 140,000 clones, more than 75% of them singletons. The sample consisted of PBMCs. Every receptor here comes from a female donor in good health and CMV-seronegative. Both conserved end residues are part of each CDR3. Each record gives: CDR3 protein, V gene.

CASGKLRGLGVRLPDQPQHF,TRBV5-1
CASSSPWHLTDTQYF,TRBV18
CASSLEGTSGRAGDGELFF,TRBV4-1
CAWRGEDRVSYEQYF,TRBV30
CASSPPPLRVGTDTQYF,TRBV28
CASRNLLAGDYNEQFF,TRBV27
CAWRTGFGNTIYF,TRBV30
CASSEVQGLGAFF,TRBV6-1
CASSQGVGSSYNEQFF,TRBV18
CATCQGVSNQPQHF,TRBV6-1
CASSLGQGRNEQYF,TRBV5-1
CASSPGGSETQYF,TRBV7-8
CASMDRALEDEAFF,TRBV6-5
CSAQNRAGDGAQYF,TRBV29-1
CASSGDEREASEQFF,TRBV9
CASSLGTTNNEQFF,TRBV5-1
CASSRTGLQPQHF,TRBV18
CASKRLAASYEQYF,TRBV27
CASSLVGDTEAFF,TRBV7-9
CASSLVGAGGNTIYF,TRBV7-2
CASSPPGGQAFF,TRBV5-1
CASSLTSVTDTQYF,TRBV9
CASSSGQGDQPQHF,TRBV6-5
CASSWGPDRGRRETQYF,TRBV25-1
CASSLEGSRLALNEQFF,TRBV5-6
CASSQTLAGASFLTDTQYF,TRBV27
CASGFGGRNEQFF,TRBV12-5
CASRLATGVFTEAFF,TRBV28
CASSPWDRLNEKLFF,TRBV18
CASSQDFGQQQFF,TRBV4-1
CASSSVRDRDKFGYGYTF,TRBV28
CASSPNSMNTEAFF,TRBV18
CASSSNGGGEKLFF,TRBV5-1
CASSLGTPLRIDTQYF,TRBV5-6
CSSNPSTVGGETQYF,TRBV7-9
CASSARQGGNQPQHF,TRBV27
CASSLAGVRADTQYF,TRBV5-1
CASSLNGGADYGYTF,TRBV6-5
CATSFQGAGGEKLFF,TRBV15
CASSPGSEAGTEAFF,TRBV18
CASSRDSYEQYF,TRBV6-1